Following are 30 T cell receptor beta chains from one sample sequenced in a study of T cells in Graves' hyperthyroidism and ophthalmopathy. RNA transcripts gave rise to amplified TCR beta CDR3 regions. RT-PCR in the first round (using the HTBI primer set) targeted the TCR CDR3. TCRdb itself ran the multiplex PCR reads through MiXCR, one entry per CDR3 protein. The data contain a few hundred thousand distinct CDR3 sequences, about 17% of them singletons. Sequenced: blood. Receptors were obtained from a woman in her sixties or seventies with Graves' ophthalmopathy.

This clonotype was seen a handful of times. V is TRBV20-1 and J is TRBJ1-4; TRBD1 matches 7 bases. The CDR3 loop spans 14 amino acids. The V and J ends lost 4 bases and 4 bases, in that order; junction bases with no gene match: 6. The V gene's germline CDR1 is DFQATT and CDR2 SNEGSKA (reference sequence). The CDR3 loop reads CSATRDSLNEKLFF. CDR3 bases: TGCAGTGCTACTCGGGACAGCCTTAATGAAAAACTGTTTTTT.

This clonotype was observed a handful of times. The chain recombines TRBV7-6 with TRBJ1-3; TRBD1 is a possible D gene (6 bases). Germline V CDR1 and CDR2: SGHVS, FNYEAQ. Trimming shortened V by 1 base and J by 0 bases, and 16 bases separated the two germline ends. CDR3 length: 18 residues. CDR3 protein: CASSLVPGAATSGNTIYF. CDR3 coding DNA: TGTGCCAGCAGCTTAGTACCGGGGGCCGCTACCTCTGGAAACACCATATATTTT.

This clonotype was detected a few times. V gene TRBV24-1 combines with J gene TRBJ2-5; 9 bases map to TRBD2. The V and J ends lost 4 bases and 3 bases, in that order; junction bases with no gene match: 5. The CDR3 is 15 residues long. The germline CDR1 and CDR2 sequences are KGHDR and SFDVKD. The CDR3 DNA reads TGTGCCACCAGTGAGGGCGGGGGGGGCAAAGAGACCCAGTACTTC. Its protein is CATSEGGGGKETQYF.

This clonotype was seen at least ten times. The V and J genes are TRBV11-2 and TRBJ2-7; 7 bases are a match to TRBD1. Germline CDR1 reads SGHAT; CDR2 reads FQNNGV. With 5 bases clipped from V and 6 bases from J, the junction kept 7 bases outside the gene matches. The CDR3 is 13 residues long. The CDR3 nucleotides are TGTGCCAGCAGCCGACCTAACAGGGGCGAGCAGTACTTC. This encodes CASSRPNRGEQYF.

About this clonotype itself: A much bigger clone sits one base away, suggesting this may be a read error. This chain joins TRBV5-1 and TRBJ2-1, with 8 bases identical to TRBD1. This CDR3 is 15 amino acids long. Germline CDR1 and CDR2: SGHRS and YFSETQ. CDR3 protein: CAGSLAGGRYNEQFF. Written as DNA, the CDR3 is TGTGCCGGCAGCTTAGCAGGGGGCAGGTACAATGAGCAGTTCTTC.

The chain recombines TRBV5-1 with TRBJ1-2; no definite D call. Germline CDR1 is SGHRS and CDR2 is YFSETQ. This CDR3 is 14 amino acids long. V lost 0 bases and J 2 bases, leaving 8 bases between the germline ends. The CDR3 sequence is CASSLGAENYGYTF. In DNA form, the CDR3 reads TGCGCCAGCAGCTTGGGAGCGGAGAACTATGGCTACACCTTC.

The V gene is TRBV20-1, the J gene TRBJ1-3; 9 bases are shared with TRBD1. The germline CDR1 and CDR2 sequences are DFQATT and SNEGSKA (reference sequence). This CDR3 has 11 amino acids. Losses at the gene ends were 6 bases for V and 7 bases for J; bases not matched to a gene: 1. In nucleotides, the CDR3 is TGCAGTGCCGGACAGGGGAACACCATATATTTT. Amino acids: CSAGQGNTIYF.

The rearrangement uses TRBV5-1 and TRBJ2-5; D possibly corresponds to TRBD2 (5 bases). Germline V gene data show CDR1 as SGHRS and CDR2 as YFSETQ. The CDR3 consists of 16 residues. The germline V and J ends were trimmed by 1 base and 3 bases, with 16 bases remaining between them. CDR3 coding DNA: TGCGCCAGCAGCTTGCATGGGCCCCCGAGGGAAGAGACCCAGTACTTC. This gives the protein CASSLHGPPREETQYF.

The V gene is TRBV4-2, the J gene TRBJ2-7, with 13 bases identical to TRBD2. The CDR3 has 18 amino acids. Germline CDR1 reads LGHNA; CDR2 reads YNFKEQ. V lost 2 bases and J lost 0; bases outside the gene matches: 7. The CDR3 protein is CASSQRTSGGSSSYEQYF. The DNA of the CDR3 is TGTGCCAGCAGCCAACGGACTAGCGGGGGTTCGAGCTCCTACGAGCAGTACTTC.

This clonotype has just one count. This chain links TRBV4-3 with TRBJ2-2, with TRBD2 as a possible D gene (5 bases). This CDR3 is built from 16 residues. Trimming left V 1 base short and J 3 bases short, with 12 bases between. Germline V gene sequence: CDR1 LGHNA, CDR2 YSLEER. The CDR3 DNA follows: TGCGCCAGCAGCCAAGGGGCGAGGGCTGACACCGGGGAGCTGTTTTTT. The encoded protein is CASSQGARADTGELFF.

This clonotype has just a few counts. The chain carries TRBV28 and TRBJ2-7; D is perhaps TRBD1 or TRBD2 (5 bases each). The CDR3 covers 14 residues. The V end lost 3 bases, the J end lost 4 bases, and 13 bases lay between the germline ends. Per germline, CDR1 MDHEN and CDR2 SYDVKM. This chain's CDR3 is CASSFEGSRYEQYF. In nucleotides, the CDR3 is TGTGCCAGCAGTTTCGAGGGGTCTCGGTACGAGCAGTACTTC.

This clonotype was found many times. The CDR3 loop reads CSARRGQMNTEAFF. The CDR3 DNA follows: TGCAGTGCTAGAAGAGGGCAGATGAACACTGAAGCTTTCTTT. J is TRBJ1-1 and V is TRBV20-1; D gene uncertain. CDR1 is DFQATT, CDR2 SNEGSKA, per germline (reference sequence). The V and J ends lost 2 bases and 0 bases respectively, with 10 bases between them. The CDR3 sequence is 14 residues long.

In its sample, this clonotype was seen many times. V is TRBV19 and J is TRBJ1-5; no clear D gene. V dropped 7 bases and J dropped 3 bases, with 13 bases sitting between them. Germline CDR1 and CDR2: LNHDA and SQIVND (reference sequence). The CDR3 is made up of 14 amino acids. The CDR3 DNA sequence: TGTGCCAGTAAATCCCAGTTCTACAATCAGCCCCAGCATTTT. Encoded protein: CASKSQFYNQPQHF.

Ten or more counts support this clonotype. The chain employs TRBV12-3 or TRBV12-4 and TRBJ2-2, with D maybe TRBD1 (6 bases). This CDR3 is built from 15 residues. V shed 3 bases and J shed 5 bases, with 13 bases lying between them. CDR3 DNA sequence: TGTGCCAGCAGTTTCTCAGGGGATCGGACCGGGGAGCTGTTTTTT. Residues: CASSFSGDRTGELFF.

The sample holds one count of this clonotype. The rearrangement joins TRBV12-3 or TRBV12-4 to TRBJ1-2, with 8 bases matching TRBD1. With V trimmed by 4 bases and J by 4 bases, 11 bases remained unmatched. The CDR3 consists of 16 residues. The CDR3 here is CASSSPTGGEGYGYTF. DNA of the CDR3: TGTGCCAGCAGTTCCCCCACAGGGGGAGAAGGCTATGGCTACACCTTC.

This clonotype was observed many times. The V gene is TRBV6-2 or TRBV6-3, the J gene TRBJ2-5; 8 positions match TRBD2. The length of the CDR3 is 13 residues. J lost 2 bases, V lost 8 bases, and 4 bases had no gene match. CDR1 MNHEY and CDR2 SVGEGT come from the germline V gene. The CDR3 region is CASVAGLQETQYF. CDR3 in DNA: TGTGCCAGCGTAGCGGGACTTCAAGAGACCCAGTACTTC.

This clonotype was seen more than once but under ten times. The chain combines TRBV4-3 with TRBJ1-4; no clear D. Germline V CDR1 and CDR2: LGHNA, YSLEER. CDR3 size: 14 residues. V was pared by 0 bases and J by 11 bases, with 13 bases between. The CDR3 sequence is CASSQELGIGKLFF. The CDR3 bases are TGCGCCAGCAGCCAAGAATTAGGGATTGGGAAACTGTTTTTT.

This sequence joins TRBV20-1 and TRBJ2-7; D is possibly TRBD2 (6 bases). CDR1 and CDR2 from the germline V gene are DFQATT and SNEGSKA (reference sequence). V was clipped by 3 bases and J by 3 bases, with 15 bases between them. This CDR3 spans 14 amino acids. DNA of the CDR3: TGCAGTGCTAGGGGGGACTTCCCCTACTACGAGCAGTACTTC. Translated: CSARGDFPYYEQYF.

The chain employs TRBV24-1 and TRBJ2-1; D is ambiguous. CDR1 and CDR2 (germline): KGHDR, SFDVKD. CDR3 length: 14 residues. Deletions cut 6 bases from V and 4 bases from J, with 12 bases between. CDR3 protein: CATSQDREYNEQFF. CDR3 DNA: TGTGCCACCAGTCAGGATAGAGAATACAATGAGCAGTTCTTC.

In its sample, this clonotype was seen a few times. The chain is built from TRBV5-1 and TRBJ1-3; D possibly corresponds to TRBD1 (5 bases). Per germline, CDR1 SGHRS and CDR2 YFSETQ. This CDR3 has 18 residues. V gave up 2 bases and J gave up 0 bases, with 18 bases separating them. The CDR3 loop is CASSLARRDSFSGNTIYF. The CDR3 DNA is TGCGCCAGCAGCTTAGCTAGGCGGGACTCTTTCTCTGGAAACACCATATATTTT.

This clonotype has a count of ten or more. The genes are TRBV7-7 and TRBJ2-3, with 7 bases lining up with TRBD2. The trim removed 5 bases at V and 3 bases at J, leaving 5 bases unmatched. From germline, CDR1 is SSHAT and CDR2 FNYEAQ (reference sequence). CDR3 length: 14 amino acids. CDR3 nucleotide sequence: TGTGCCAGCAGCCTATCTAGCGGTACAGATACGCAGTATTTT. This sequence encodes CASSLSSGTDTQYF. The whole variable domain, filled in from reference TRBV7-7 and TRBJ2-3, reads GAGVSQSPRYKVTKRGQDVTLRCDPISSHATLYWYQQALGQGPEFLTYFNYEAQPDKSGLPSDRFSAERPEGSISTLTIQRTEQRDSAMYRCASSLSSGTDTQYFGPGTRLTVL.

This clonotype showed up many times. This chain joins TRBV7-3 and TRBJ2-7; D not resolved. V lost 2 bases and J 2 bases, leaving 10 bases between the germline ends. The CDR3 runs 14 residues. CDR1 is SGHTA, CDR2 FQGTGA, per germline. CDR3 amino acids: CASSLDHGPYEQYF. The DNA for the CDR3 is TGTGCCAGCAGCTTAGATCACGGTCCCTACGAGCAGTACTTC.

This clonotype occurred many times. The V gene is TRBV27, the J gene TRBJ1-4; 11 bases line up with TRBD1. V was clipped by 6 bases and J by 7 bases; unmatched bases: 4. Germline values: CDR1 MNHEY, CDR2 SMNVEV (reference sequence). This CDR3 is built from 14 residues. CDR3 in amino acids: CASRGQGEGEKLFF. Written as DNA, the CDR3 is TGTGCCAGCAGGGGACAGGGGGAAGGTGAAAAACTGTTTTTT.

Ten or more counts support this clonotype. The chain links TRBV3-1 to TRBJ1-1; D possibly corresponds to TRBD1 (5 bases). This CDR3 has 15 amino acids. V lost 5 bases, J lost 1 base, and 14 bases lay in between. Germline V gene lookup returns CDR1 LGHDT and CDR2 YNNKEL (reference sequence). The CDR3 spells CASSKARQRNTEAFF. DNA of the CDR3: TGTGCCAGCAGCAAAGCCAGACAGAGGAACACTGAAGCTTTCTTT.

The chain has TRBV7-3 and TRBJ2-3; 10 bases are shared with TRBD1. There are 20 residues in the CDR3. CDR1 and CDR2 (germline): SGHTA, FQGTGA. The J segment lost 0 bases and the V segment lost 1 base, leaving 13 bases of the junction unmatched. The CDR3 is CASSLKGPNPGQGSTDTQYF. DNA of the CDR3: TGTGCCAGCAGCTTAAAAGGTCCGAACCCGGGACAGGGGAGCACAGATACGCAGTATTTT.

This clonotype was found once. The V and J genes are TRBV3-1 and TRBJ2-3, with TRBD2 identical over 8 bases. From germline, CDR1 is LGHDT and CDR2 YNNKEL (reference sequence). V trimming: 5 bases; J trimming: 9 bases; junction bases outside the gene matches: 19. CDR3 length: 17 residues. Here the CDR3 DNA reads TGTGCCAGCAGCACAACCCGGACAAGCGGGGGAGCGAGGACGCAGTATTTT. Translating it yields CASSTTRTSGGARTQYF.

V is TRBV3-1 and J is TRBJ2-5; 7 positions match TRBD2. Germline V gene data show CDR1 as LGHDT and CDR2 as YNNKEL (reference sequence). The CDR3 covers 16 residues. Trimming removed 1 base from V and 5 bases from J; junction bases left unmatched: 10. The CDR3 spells CASSQGRIAGRETQYF. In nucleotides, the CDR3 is TGTGCCAGCAGCCAAGGGCGGATAGCGGGCCGGGAGACCCAGTACTTC.

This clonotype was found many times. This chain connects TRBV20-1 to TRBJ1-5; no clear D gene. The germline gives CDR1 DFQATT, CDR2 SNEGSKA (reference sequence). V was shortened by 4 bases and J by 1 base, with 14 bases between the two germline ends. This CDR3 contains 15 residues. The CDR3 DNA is TGCAGTGCTATGAGAACGGGTTTAAGCAATCAGCCCCAGCATTTT. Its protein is CSAMRTGLSNQPQHF.

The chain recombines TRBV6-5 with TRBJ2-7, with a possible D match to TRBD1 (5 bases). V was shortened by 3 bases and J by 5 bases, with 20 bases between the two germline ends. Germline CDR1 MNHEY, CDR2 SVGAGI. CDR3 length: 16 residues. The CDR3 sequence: CASSYSGHYGPHEQYF. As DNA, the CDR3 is TGTGCCAGCAGTTATTCAGGACATTACGGGCCCCACGAGCAGTACTTC.

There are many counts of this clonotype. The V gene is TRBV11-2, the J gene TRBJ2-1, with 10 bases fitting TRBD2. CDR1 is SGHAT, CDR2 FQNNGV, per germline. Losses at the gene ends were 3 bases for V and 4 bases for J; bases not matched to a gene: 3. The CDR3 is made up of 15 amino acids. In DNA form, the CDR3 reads TGTGCCAGCAGCTTGACTAGCGGGCCATACAATGAGCAGTTCTTC. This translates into CASSLTSGPYNEQFF. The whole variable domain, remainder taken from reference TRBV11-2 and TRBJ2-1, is EAGVAQSPRYKIIEKRQSVAFWCNPISGHATLYWYQQILGQGPKLLIQFQNNGVVDDSQLPKDRFSAERLKGVDSTLKIQPAKLEDSAVYLCASSLTSGPYNEQFFGPGTRLTVL.